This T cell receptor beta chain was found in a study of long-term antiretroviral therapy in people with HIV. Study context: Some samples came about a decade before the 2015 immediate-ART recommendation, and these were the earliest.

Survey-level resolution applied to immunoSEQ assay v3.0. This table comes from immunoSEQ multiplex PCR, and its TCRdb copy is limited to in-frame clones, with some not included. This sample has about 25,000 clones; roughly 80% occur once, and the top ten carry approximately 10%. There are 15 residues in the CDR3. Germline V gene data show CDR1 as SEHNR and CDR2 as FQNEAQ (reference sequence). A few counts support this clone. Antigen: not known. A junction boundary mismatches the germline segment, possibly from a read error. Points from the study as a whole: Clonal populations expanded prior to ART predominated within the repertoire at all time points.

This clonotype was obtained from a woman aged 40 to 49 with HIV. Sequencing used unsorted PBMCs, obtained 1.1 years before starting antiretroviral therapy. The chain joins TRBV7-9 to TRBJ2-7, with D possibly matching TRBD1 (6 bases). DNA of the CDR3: TGTGCCAGCAGCTTAGCTACAGGGCCCTCCCACGAGCAGTACTTC. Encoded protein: CASSLATGPSHEQYF. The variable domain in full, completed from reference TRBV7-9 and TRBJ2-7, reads DTGVSQNPRHKITKRGQNVTFRCDPISEHNRLYWYRQTLGQGPEFLTYFQNEAQLEKSRLLSDRFSAERPKGSFSTLEIQRTEQGDSAMYLCASSLATGPSHEQYFGPGTRLTVT.